This paragraph covers one TCR beta chain sequence. Antigen unknown. The CDR3 sequence is 14 residues long. The V gene's germline CDR1 is SGHNT and CDR2 YYREEE (reference sequence). V was trimmed by 6 bases and J by 6 bases, leaving 17 bases between them. This entry is derived from a study of cytomegalovirus exposure and HLA in healthy donors. Study-level information: The Caucasian-associated ancestry cluster held about 80% of 350 to 450 genotyped donors. Points from the study as a whole: Rarity marked most TCR sequences, yet some public TCRs occurred in many donors.

The PCR contained 60 Vbeta and 13 Jbeta primers. Sequencing used immunoSEQ multiplex PCR; TCRdb keeps in-frame clones, though not all of them. The profile covers about 160,000 clones, with roughly 72% appearing a single time and around 7% taken by the ten largest. The origin of this receptor is a middle-aged man in good health and CMV-seropositive. The V call is TRBV5-4, the J call TRBJ2-3; D perhaps matches TRBD2 (6 bases). What was sequenced was PBMCs. The CDR3 nucleotides read TGTGCCAGCACCCCTCCGGAGGGTACGGATACGCAGTATTTT. Amino acid sequence: CASTPPEGTDTQYF.